A single sample is the source of the 13 T cell receptor beta chains below, sequenced in a study of identical twins. TCRdb reanalysed the 5' RACE reads using MiXCR and keeps one entry per CDR3 protein. The sample has hundreds of thousands of distinct CDR3 sequences; approximately 18% are singletons. The sample was also linked to a second study, of T cells expressing NK-cell markers.

The specimen was PBMCs. The receptors were gathered from a woman under 30 in good health.

This clonotype was detected a few times. The rearrangement uses TRBV9 and TRBJ2-3, with 9 bases aligning to TRBD2. Germline V gene sequence: CDR1 SGDLS, CDR2 YYNGEE. This CDR3 spans 16 amino acids. V was clipped by 0 bases and J by 6 bases; unmatched bases: 8. As DNA, the CDR3 is TGTGCCAGCAGCGTAGGGAGCGGGGGGACCCTCGATACGCAGTATTTT. This gives the protein CASSVGSGGTLDTQYF. The full variable domain, its missing parts supplied by reference TRBV9 and TRBJ2-3, is DSGVTQTPKHLITATGQRVTLRCSPRSGDLSVYWYQQSLDQGLQFLIQYYNGEERAKGNILERFSAQQFPDLHSELNLSSLELGDSALYFCASSVGSGGTLDTQYFGPGTRLTVL.

This clonotype was counted only a few times. V usage is TRBV6-5 and J usage is TRBJ2-3, with 8 bases fitting TRBD1. Trimming cost V 4 bases and J 1 base; bases outside gene matches: 7. The germline CDR1 and CDR2 sequences are MNHEY and SVGAGI. The length of the CDR3 is 16 residues. CDR3 amino acids: CASSSRTGWGTDTQYF. The CDR3 coding sequence is TGTGCCAGCAGTTCCAGGACAGGGTGGGGCACAGATACGCAGTATTTT.

In its sample, this clonotype was seen many times. The genes are TRBV12-3 or TRBV12-4 and TRBJ2-2; tentative D call: TRBD1 (6 bases). V lost 6 bases, J lost 5 bases, and 19 bases lay in between. The CDR3 covers 16 residues. CDR3 sequence reads: CASSPRGRTSTGELFF. The CDR3 DNA reads TGTGCCAGCAGCCCCAGGGGACGCACAAGTACCGGGGAGCTGTTTTTT.

The rearrangement links TRBV5-1 to TRBJ1-2; TRBD1 matches at 10 bases. There are 15 residues in the CDR3. V trimming: 4 bases; J trimming: 3 bases; junction bases outside the gene matches: 6. Looked up from germline, CDR1 is SGHRS and CDR2 is YFSETQ. This chain's CDR3 is CASSGRDRGHYGYTF. The CDR3 DNA follows: TGCGCCAGCAGCGGCCGGGACAGGGGACACTATGGCTACACCTTC.

The sample holds a few counts of this clonotype. The chain joins TRBV29-1 to TRBJ2-1, with 14 bases identical to TRBD2. Looked up from germline, CDR1 is SQVTM and CDR2 is ANQGSEA. V dropped 4 bases and J dropped 15; count of bases not matched to a gene: 8. The CDR3 has 13 residues. In nucleotides, the CDR3 is TGCAGCGTTGGGCTTCGACTAGCGGGGGGGGGGTTCTTC. Its protein is CSVGLRLAGGGFF.

The rearrangement uses TRBV18 and TRBJ2-1; TRBD1 agrees at 7 bases. After removal of 4 bases from V and 4 bases from J, the junction contained 10 bases not matched to a gene. The germline V gene encodes CDR1 KGHSH and CDR2 LQKENI. The CDR3 covers 16 residues. The CDR3 DNA reads TGTGCCAGCTCACTCCTGACAGGGAGTGAGTACAATGAGCAGTTCTTC. Residues: CASSLLTGSEYNEQFF.

This clonotype was seen a handful of times. The chain couples TRBV11-2 to TRBJ2-2, with 16 bases matching TRBD2. The germline V gene encodes CDR1 SGHAT and CDR2 FQNNGV. Trimming took 2 bases from V and 5 from J; bases not matched to a gene: 11. The CDR3 sequence is 20 residues long. CDR3 coding DNA: TGTGCCAGCAGCTTAATCGTGGGACTAGCGGGGGGGCTCAGGACCGGGGAGCTGTTTTTT. Translated, it gives CASSLIVGLAGGLRTGELFF. Drawing the rest from reference TRBV11-2 and TRBJ2-2, the complete variable domain is EAGVAQSPRYKIIEKRQSVAFWCNPISGHATLYWYQQILGQGPKLLIQFQNNGVVDDSQLPKDRFSAERLKGVDSTLKIQPAKLEDSAVYLCASSLIVGLAGGLRTGELFFGEGSRLTVL.

This clonotype showed up just a few times. The CDR3 DNA follows: TGCGCCAGCAGCTCCCGCTCGGGGGACAGGGCTCGCGAGCAGTACTTC. It specifies CASSSRSGDRAREQYF. The chain joins TRBV5-1 to TRBJ2-7, with TRBD1 identical over 9 bases. Germline-derived CDR1 and CDR2 are SGHRS and YFSETQ. Trimming removed 3 bases from V and 6 bases from J; junction bases left unmatched: 13. The CDR3 length is 16 residues.

On this clonotype: It is likely a read error, because the conserved phenylalanine at the end of the CDR3 is missing. The DNA is omitted, as the CDR3 cannot be located on it reliably, and the CDR3 follows TCRdb's listing. The chain is built from TRBV7-9 and TRBJ2-1; the listed D gene, TRBD2, was not tested against the DNA. Inclusive of both ends, the CDR3 amounts to 10 amino acids. Germline V gene lookup returns CDR1 SEHNR and CDR2 FQNEAQ (reference sequence). The chain's CDR3 is CASSLMAGEV.

The rearrangement joins TRBV7-8 to TRBJ2-1, with D unclear. The V end lost 7 bases, the J end lost 0 bases, and 10 bases lay between the germline ends. The CDR3 length is 14 residues. CDR1 and CDR2 (germline): SGHVS, FQNEAQ. CDR3 amino acids: CASNARRSYNEQFF. The CDR3 DNA follows: TGTGCCAGCAACGCCAGACGCTCCTACAATGAGCAGTTCTTC.

This chain connects TRBV29-1 to TRBJ2-3; D tentatively reads TRBD1 or TRBD2 (5 bases each). The ends were cut back, 4 bases at V and 6 bases at J, with 17 bases in the middle. The CDR3 is 14 residues long. Germline CDR1 is SQVTM and CDR2 is ANQGSEA. CDR3 coding DNA: TGCAGCGTTGCTCCCGGGGCCATGGGGGATACGCAGTATTTT. It is translated as CSVAPGAMGDTQYF.

V is TRBV3-1 and J is TRBJ2-7, with D possibly being TRBD1 (7 bases). The CDR3 loop spans 15 amino acids. The germline CDR1 and CDR2 sequences are LGHDT and YNNKEL (reference sequence). V lost 6 bases and J 0 bases, leaving 15 bases between the germline ends. This CDR3 reads CASSPRRGVSYEQYF. Here the CDR3 DNA reads TGTGCCAGCAGTCCTCGCAGGGGGGTCTCCTACGAGCAGTACTTC.

The chain uses TRBV5-1 and TRBJ2-2; TRBD1 is a possible D gene (5 bases). The CDR3 is 14 amino acids. V shed 4 bases and J shed 6 bases, with 13 bases lying between them. Germline loops: CDR1 SGHRS, CDR2 YFSETQ. CDR3 in DNA: TGCGCCAGCAGCCCGGTTTCAGGGTCCGGGGAGCTGTTTTTT. The encoded protein is CASSPVSGSGELFF.